Below, 8 T cell receptor beta chains from the same sample are listed, as sequenced in a study of graft-versus-host responses after intestinal transplantation. Antigens of these TCRs are unknown. Using immunoSEQ multiplex PCR, the repertoire was profiled, and TCRdb retains in-frame clones only, with some absent. The data contain fewer than 110,000 clones, approximately 90% of them singletons. The specimen was unstimulated CD4+ T cells sorted from spleen or lymph node cells, collected before transplant. All receptors come from a human donor who was the organ donor for an intestinal transplant.

This clone has just one count. At one end the junction does not follow the germline gene, possibly because of a read error. The chain has TRBV9 and TRBJ2-3; D is ambiguous. The CDR3 length is 14 residues. Germline loops: CDR1 SGDLS, CDR2 YYNGEE. CDR3 region: CASSVDSLTDTRYF. CDR3 DNA: TGTGCCAGCAGCGTAGACTCCCTTACAGATACGCGGTATTTT.

Of note for this clone: The junction departs from germline at one end; a sequencing error may be responsible. The CDR3 DNA follows: TGTGCCAGCAGTCCACGGGACAGAGTGCGACTAGCGACCGCCTTC. Protein: CASSPRDRVRLATAF. The chain employs TRBV6-1 and TRBJ2-7; D is perhaps TRBD2 (8 bases). Germline lookup yields CDR1 MNHNS and CDR2 SASEGT. The CDR3 contains 15 residues.

The chain is built from TRBV19 and TRBJ1-5, with TRBD1 as a possible D gene (6 bases). The V and J ends lost 7 bases and 8 bases respectively, with 12 bases between them. Germline lookup yields CDR1 LNHDA and CDR2 SQIVND (reference sequence). CDR3 length equals 12 residues. In nucleotides, the CDR3 is TGTGCCAGTAAATTCCCAGGGGAGCCCCAGCATTTT. Its translation is CASKFPGEPQHF.

The V gene is TRBV5-6, the J gene TRBJ2-2, with D possibly TRBD2 on 7 matching bases. CDR3 length: 17 residues. Per the germline V gene, CDR1 is SGHDT and CDR2 is YYEEEE. The V and J ends lost 4 bases and 3 bases respectively, with 19 bases between them. The CDR3 bases are TGTGCCAGCAGCCGGATGGGCGGGGGCACGGACACCGGGGAGCTGTTTTTT. Encoded protein: CASSRMGGGTDTGELFF.

V usage is TRBV6-1 and J usage is TRBJ2-5; the D gene could be TRBD1 or TRBD2 (5 bases each). Deletions cut 1 base from V and 5 bases from J, with 14 bases between. From germline, CDR1 is MNHNS and CDR2 SASEGT. The CDR3 contains 15 residues. CDR3 nucleotides: TGTGCCAGCAGTGAAGAAGGGACCTGGGGGGAGACCCAGTACTTC. Protein product: CASSEEGTWGETQYF.

The genes are TRBV2 and TRBJ2-7, with D unclear. Germline lookup yields CDR1 SNHLY and CDR2 FYNNEI. Trimming took 5 bases from V and 5 from J, leaving 7 bases between them. The CDR3 spans 11 residues. CDR3 coding DNA: TGTGCCAGCAGTTACAGCCACGAGCAGTACTTC. The encoded protein is CASSYSHEQYF.

This clone was counted a single time. V is TRBV11-2 and J is TRBJ2-3; tentatively, D is TRBD1 (5 bases). With 4 bases removed from V and 5 bases from J, the gap between germline ends came to 22 bases. Germline CDR1 reads SGHAT; CDR2 reads FQNNGV. This CDR3 region has 17 residues. CDR3 amino acids: CASSSPRGRVNRDTQYF. DNA of the CDR3: TGTGCCAGCAGCTCCCCCCGTGGCAGGGTAAATAGAGATACGCAGTATTTT.

The chain employs TRBV4-1 and TRBJ1-3, with D hard to call. Between the trimmed V and J ends, which lost 4 bases and 8 bases, there was a span of 15 bases. The CDR3 extends over 14 amino acids. The germline V gene encodes CDR1 MGHRA and CDR2 YSYEKL. In nucleotides, the CDR3 is TGCGCCAGCAGCCCAGGCGGTTTTAAGGACACCATATATTTT. Protein: CASSPGGFKDTIYF.